Listed here is a single T cell receptor (beta chain). This entry is derived from a study of blood T cells in healthy people across ages. Next came a second PCR, run for about 7 to 12 cycles, which used a sample-barcoded 5' primer along with a J-beta primer mix. TCRdb used MiXCR to reprocess the 5' RACE reads, holding one entry per CDR3 protein. The sample has 1.6 million or so distinct CDR3 sequences, roughly a third seen once. Donors were healthy Caucasian individuals from Russia aged roughly 6 to 100. The germline V gene has CDR1 MNHEY and CDR2 SMNVEV (reference sequence). The length of the CDR3 is 13 residues. V lost 6 bases and J 3 bases, leaving 11 bases between the germline ends.

The chain uses TRBV27 and TRBJ2-5; possibly TRBD2 for D (6 bases). Specimen: blood. This clonotype was sampled from a woman in her twenties or thirties in good health. CDR3 DNA: TGTGCCAGCAGCGGACTAACAGAAGAGACCCAGTACTTC. It is translated as CASSGLTEETQYF.